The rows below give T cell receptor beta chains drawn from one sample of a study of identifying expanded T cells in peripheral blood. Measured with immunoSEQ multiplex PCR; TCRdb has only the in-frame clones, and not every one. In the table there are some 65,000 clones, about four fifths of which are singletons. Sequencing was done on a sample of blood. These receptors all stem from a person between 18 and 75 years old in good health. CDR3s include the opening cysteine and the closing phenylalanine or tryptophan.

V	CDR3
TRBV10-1	CASSEARRNSPLHF
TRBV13	CASSRQGRNTIYF
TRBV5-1	CASSPGDANQPQHF
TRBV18	CASSPRTSGANVLTF
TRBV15	CATSREGTGTHTEAFF
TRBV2	CASSDERVYTEAFF
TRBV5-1	CASGEGTGANVLTF
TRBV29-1	CSVAQANYGYTF
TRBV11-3	CASSTQGSDIAYEQYF
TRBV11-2	CASSPLAGVGEQFF
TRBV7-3	CASSLLAGGLDTQYF
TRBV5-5	CASSLGARSNRGYTF
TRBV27	CASSWTVGNEQFF
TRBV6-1	CASSESGGNRNEQYF
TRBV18	CASSQRTSGGGETQYF
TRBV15	CATSRVTGTSVLTEQFF
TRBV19	CASSGRGTEAFF
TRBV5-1	CASSRGLHTDTQYF
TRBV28	CASSSLGTGGIDTQYF
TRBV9	CASSTRLAGDYNEQFF
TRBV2	CASYQIRAAFEKLFF
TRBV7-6	CASSLTSNQPQHF
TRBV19	CAASSRSGNTIYF
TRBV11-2	CASPQGAYEQYF
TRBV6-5	CASSYYQGPPVGELFF
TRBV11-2	CASSFAKQEALPGNTIYF
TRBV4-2	CASSQGGLSGNTIYF
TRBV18	CASSQRQGGLNEKLFF
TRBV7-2	CASSPRGGEWGEQFF
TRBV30	CAWSVGTRTGEQYF
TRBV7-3	CASSSHDRKGASGELFF
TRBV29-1	CSVSGTSGGGSYEQYF
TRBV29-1	CSVEEGREVDENQPQHF
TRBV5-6	CASSLETGFENEQFF
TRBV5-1	CASSLGLAGNTGELFF
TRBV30	CAWSYPTSGGGTQYF
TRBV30	CAWWSRGLETQYF
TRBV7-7	CASGFGLGDTQYF
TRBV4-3	CASSQETSTYEQYF
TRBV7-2	CASTDRKGVEELFF
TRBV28	CASRRDRVNEQYF
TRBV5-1	CASSLEGGERPQHF
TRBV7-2	CASSLGPGESSYEQYF
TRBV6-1	CASSARQGAGELFF
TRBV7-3	CASSLTQGYNEQFF
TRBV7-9	CASSPGQYSGNTIYF
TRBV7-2	CASSRLAGAMDTQYF
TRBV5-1	CASQQGERYEQYF
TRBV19	CASSDGQLGGELFF
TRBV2	CASRGTSGKQYF
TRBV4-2	CASSQDPGSNYGYTF
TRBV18	CASSPLAGQADYEQYF
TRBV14	CASSHRKAYNEQFF
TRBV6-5	CASSLDRNTEAFF
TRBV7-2	CASSPQGTRNTEAFF
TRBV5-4	CASSLEQSNYGYTF
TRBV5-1	CASRKDSGNTIYF
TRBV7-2	CASSFIAGANEQFF
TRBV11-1	CASSLRSGGGTDTQYF
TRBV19	CASSNRPSGDRTGELFF